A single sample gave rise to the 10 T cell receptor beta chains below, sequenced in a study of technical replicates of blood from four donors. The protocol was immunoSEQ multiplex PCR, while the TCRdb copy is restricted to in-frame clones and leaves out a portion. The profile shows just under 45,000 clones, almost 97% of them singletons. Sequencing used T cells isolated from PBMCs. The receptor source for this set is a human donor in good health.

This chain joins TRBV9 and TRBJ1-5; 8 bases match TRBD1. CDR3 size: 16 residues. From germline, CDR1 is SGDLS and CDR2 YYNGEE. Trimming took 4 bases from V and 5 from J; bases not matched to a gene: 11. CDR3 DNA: TGTGCCAGCAGCCCAGGGGGCAGGGGAGTTGATCAGCCCCAGCATTTT. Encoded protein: CASSPGGRGVDQPQHF.

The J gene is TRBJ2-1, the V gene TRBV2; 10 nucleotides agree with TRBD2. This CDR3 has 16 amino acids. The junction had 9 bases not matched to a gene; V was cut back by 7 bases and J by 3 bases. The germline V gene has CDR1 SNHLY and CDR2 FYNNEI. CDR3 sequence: CASNAAGTSDYNEQFF. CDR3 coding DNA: TGTGCCAGCAATGCAGCCGGGACTAGCGACTACAATGAGCAGTTCTTC.

The CDR3: CASNRIAGDEQYF. DNA of the CDR3: TGTGCCAGCAACAGAATAGCGGGAGATGAGCAGTACTTC. This sequence joins TRBV6-5 and TRBJ2-7, with 9 bases identical to TRBD2. The CDR3 length is 13 residues. In germline, CDR1 is MNHEY, CDR2 SVGAGI. With 7 bases clipped from V and 7 bases from J, the junction kept 8 bases outside the gene matches.

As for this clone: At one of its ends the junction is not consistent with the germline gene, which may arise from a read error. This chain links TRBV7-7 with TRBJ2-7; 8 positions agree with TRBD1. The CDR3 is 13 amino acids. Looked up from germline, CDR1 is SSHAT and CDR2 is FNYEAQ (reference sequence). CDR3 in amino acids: CASSSHGQGEQYF. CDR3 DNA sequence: TGTGCTAGCAGCTCGCACGGACAGGGCGAGCAGTACTTC.

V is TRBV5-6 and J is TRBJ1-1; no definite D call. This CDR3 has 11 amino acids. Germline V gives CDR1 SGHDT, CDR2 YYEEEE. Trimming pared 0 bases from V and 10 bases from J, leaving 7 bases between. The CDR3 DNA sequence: TGTGCCAGCAGCTTGGGGACTTTAGCTTTCTTT. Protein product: CASSLGTLAFF.

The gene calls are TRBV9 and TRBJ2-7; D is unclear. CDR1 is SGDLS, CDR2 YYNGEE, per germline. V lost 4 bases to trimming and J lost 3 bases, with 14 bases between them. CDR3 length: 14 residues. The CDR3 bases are TGTGCCAGCAGCACCAACTATATTATCTACGAGCAGTACTTC. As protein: CASSTNYIIYEQYF.

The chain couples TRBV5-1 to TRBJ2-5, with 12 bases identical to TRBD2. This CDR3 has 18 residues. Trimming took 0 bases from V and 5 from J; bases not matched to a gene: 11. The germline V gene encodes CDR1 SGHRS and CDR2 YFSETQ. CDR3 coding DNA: TGCGCCAGCAGCTTGGCCATATCGACTAGCGGGAGTGGCGAGACCCAGTACTTC. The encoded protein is CASSLAISTSGSGETQYF.

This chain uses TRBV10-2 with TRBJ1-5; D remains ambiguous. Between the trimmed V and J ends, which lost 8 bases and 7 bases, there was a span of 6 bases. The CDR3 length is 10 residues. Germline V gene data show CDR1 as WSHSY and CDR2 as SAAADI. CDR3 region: CASGQQPQHF. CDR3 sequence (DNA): TGCGCCAGCGGCCAGCAGCCCCAGCATTTT.

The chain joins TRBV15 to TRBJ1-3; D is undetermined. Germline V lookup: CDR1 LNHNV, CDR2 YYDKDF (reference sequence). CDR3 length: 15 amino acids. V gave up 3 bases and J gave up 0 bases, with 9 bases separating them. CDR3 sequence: CATSSQTVSGNTIYF. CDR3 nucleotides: TGTGCCACCAGCAGCCAAACTGTCTCTGGAAACACCATATATTTT. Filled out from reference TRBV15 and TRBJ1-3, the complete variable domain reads DAMVIQNPRYQVTQFGKPVTLSCSQTLNHNVMYWYQQKSSQAPKLLFHYYDKDFNNEADTPDNFQSRRPNTSFCFLDIRSPGLGDTAMYLCATSSQTVSGNTIYFGEGSWLTVV.

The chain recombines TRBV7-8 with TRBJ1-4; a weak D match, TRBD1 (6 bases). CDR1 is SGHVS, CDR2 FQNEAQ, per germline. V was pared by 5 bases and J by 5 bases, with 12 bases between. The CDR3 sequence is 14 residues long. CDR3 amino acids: CASSGGPLNEKLFF. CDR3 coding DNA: TGTGCCAGCAGCGGGGGCCCTTTAAATGAAAAACTGTTTTTT. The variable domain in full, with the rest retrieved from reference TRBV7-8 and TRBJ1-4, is GAGVSQSPRYKVAKRGQDVALRCDPISGHVSLFWYQQALGQGPEFLTYFQNEAQLDKSGLPSDRFFAERPEGSVSTLKIQRTQQEDSAVYLCASSGGPLNEKLFFGSGTQLSVL.